The TCR beta chain described here comes from a study of regulatory T cells in long-lasting Graves disease. Overall study context: Those Graves' patients who were newly diagnosed had been on antithyroid drugs under 3 months.

Arm-PCR of CDR3 regions and iRepertoire HTBI primers were the basis on which TCR beta libraries were built. TCRdb passed the multiplex PCR reads through MiXCR, listing each CDR3 protein once. This table holds roughly 500,000 distinct CDR3 sequences, approximately 12% found once. This clonotype was seen ten or more times. Trimming cost V 1 base and J 3 bases; bases outside gene matches: 7. The CDR3 consists of 16 residues. CDR1 and CDR2 (germline): MNHEY, SVGAGI. Documented time point: newly diagnosed GD, antithyroid drugs for less than 3 months. After RNA was extracted from PBMCs, the TCR library was made from it. Graves' disease was diagnosed by American Thyroid Association guidelines. Separately, the same data were catalogued under a study of T cells in Graves' hyperthyroidism and ophthalmopathy. That source adds: TCR CDR3 regions were first amplified by RT-PCR with HTBI primers. The model foresaw ophthalmopathy a median around 6 months prior to onset.

This receptor was identified in a woman aged 25 to 45 with Graves disease. The rearrangement joins TRBV6-5 to TRBJ2-3; TRBD2 matches at 7 bases. Material: peripheral blood mononuclear cells (PBMCs), obtained at new diagnosis, from a patient treated with antithyroid drugs. The CDR3, as DNA: TGTGCCAGCAGTTACTTGGGGGGAGGGCCGACAGATACGCAGTATTTT. Encoded protein: CASSYLGGGPTDTQYF.